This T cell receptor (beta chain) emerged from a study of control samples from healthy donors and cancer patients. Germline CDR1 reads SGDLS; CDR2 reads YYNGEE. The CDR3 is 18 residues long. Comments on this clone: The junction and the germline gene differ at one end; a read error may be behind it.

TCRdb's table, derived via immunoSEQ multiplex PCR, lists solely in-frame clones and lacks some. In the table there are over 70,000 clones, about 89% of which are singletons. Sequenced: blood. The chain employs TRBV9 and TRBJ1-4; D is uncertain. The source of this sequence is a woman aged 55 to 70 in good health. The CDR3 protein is CASSEAGSQFSAKEKLFF. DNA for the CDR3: TGTGCCAGCAGCGAAGCCGGGTCCCAGTTCTCCGCTAAGGAAAAACTGTTTTTT.